These T cell receptor beta chains were read from a single sample in a study of OX40 agonist ivuxolimab in advanced cancers. Using immunoSEQ multiplex PCR, the repertoire was profiled, and TCRdb retains in-frame clones only, with some absent. The profile shows about 60,000 clones, about 87% of them singletons. The source material was CD4+ or CD8+ T cells sorted from blood, sampled in a trial of the OX40 agonist ivuxolimab. These receptors were taken from an adult with an advanced solid tumor such as melanoma, head and neck, liver or kidney cancer. CDR3s include the opening cysteine and the closing phenylalanine or tryptophan. The D gene is left open where the match is weak. Rows give clone size only sometimes, using once, few, many, or a class for an expanded clone.

-	TRBJ1-2	TRBV30	-	TGTGCCTGGCTCTCGACAGTGAATGGCTACACCTTC	CAWLSTVNGYTF
-	TRBJ2-7	TRBV5-1	TRBD1	TGCGCCAGCAAGCGGCAGGGGGACACATACGAGCAGTACTTC	CASKRQGDTYEQYF
-	TRBJ1-4	TRBV10-3	-	TGTGCCATCAGTTCACAGGCTAATGAAAAACTGTTTTTT	CAISSQANEKLFF
-	TRBJ2-2	TRBV6-5	TRBD2	TGTGCCAGCCGGGGGGCGAACACCGGGGAGCTGTTTTTT	CASRGANTGELFF
few	TRBJ2-7	TRBV6-6	-	TGTGCCAGCAGTTATAGGGTAGGGTTGTCCTACGAGCAGTACTTC	CASSYRVGLSYEQYF
-	TRBJ1-2	TRBV2	TRBD1	TGTGCCAGCAGTGAAGACAGGGGGCAAGTCTACACCTTC	CASSEDRGQVYTF
-	TRBJ1-2	TRBV6-5	TRBD1	TGTGCCAGCAGTACGGCGGGACAGGGGTATGGCTACACCTTC	CASSTAGQGYGYTF
once	TRBJ2-7	TRBV4-1	-	TGCGCCAGCAGCCGAGATATAGCTGCGGACGAGCAGTACTTC	CASSRDIAADEQYF
-	TRBJ2-1	TRBV5-1	-	TGCGCCAGCAGCTTGGACAGCATAAATGAGCAGTTCTTC	CASSLDSINEQFF
-	TRBJ1-2	TRBV6-1	TRBD1	TGTGCCAGCCGAGAGGGGACAGGAGGTGGCTACACCTTC	CASREGTGGGYTF
once	TRBJ1-4	TRBV18	-	TGTGCCAGCTCACCGACTAGGACGGTAACAACTAATGAAAAACTGTTTTTT	CASSPTRTVTTNEKLFF
-	TRBJ2-1	TRBV6-5	-	TGTGCCAGCAGACTCGGGAACGCGAGGGATGAGCAGTTCTTC	CASRLGNARDEQFF
few	TRBJ1-1	TRBV6-5	-	TGTGCCAGCAGCCGAACAGGGAACACTGAAGCTTTCTTT	CASSRTGNTEAFF
-	TRBJ2-3	TRBV11-2	-	TGTGCCAGCAGCTCCGGGGGCACAGATACGCAGTATTTT	CASSSGGTDTQYF
-	TRBJ1-3	TRBV28	TRBD1	TGTGCCAGCAGTTCATCTCTAGACAGGGGTCCGAACACCATATATTTT	CASSSSLDRGPNTIYF
-	TRBJ1-5	TRBV6-1	-	TGTGCCAGCAGTGTGGACAGTTGGAAAAGCAATCAGCCCCAGCATTTT	CASSVDSWKSNQPQHF
-	TRBJ1-1	TRBV11-2	-	TGTGCCAGCAGCATTGGGCCGGGGACTGAAGCTTTCTTT	CASSIGPGTEAFF
-	TRBJ1-1	TRBV5-1	TRBD1	TGCGCCAGCAGCTTGGCGGGACAGGGGGGGTCTGAAGCTTTCTTT	CASSLAGQGGSEAFF
-	TRBJ1-2	TRBV6-4	-	TGTGCCAGCAGGGCCGGGACATTATTTAACTATGGCTACACCTTC	CASRAGTLFNYGYTF
-	TRBJ1-2	TRBV7-9	TRBD1	TGTGCCAGCAGCCGAGGCGAAGGGGGCGTTTGGAATGGCTACACCTTC	CASSRGEGGVWNGYTF
-	TRBJ2-5	TRBV5-3	TRBD2	TGTGCCAGAAGCCTAAGGCCGGGACGGCGGGGGGAGACCCAGTACTTC	CARSLRPGRRGETQYF
-	TRBJ1-5	TRBV7-9	-	TGTGCCAGCAGCTCTACACAGAGCTACAATCAGCCCCAGCATTTT	CASSSTQSYNQPQHF
-	TRBJ2-5	TRBV5-1	-	TGCGCCAGCAGCCCAGGTCCCGAAGCGACCCAGTACTTC	CASSPGPEATQYF
-	TRBJ2-3	TRBV14	-	TGTGCCAGCAGCCCAACCGGGTCGAAGGGTACGCAGTATTTT	CASSPTGSKGTQYF
-	TRBJ1-5	TRBV30	-	TGTGCCTGGAGTGGCCGGGACCTCAATCAGCCCCAGCATTTT	CAWSGRDLNQPQHF
-	TRBJ1-5	TRBV5-5	-	TGTGCCAGCAGCTTTCTAGGTAGCAATCAGCCCCAGCATTTT	CASSFLGSNQPQHF
-	TRBJ2-5	TRBV18	-	TGTGCCAGCTCGTCAAACAGGGGAGGAGAGACCCAGTACTTC	CASSSNRGGETQYF
-	TRBJ2-2	TRBV19	-	TGTGCCAGTAGTGAGGCTAGCCTCTCCACCGGGGAGCTGTTTTTT	CASSEASLSTGELFF
-	TRBJ2-1	TRBV28	TRBD2	TGTGCCAGCACTGGGGGGGGGACTAGCGGTTACAATGAGCAGTTCTTC	CASTGGGTSGYNEQFF
-	TRBJ2-7	TRBV6-5	TRBD1	TGTGCCAGCAATCCGGGACAGCTATCCTACGAGCAGTACTTC	CASNPGQLSYEQYF
-	TRBJ2-1	TRBV27	-	TGTGCCAGCAGTCCCTCAGGGCGCGGTGGGCAGTTCTTC	CASSPSGRGGQFF
-	TRBJ1-2	TRBV6-6	-	TGTGCCAGCAGTTACAGGGGGGCGGAGAGGGGCTACACCTTC	CASSYRGAERGYTF
-	TRBJ2-3	TRBV7-9	-	TGTGCCAGCAGCCCAAGGGAGGAGCCAGATACGCAGTATTTT	CASSPREEPDTQYF
-	TRBJ2-7	TRBV5-6	TRBD1	TGTGCCAGCAGCTCAACAGGGGGTGTATACGAGCAGTACTTC	CASSSTGGVYEQYF
-	TRBJ1-1	TRBV19	-	TGTGCCAGTAGTTTCAGTCTGGGCACTGAAGCTTTCTTT	CASSFSLGTEAFF
-	TRBJ2-7	TRBV2	-	TGTGCCAGCAGTCGTACCGGGACTTCCTACGAGCAGTACTTC	CASSRTGTSYEQYF
-	TRBJ2-7	TRBV18	-	TGTGCCAGCTCACCCAAAGGGTCAGGCGAGCAGTACTTC	CASSPKGSGEQYF
few	TRBJ2-5	TRBV23-1	-	TGCGCCAGCAGTCAGCGCAGGGGCGTAGGAGGGGAGACCCAGTACTTC	CASSQRRGVGGETQYF
-	TRBJ2-3	TRBV19	-	TGTGCCAGTAGTATTTTGGCAGATACGCAGTATTTT	CASSILADTQYF
-	TRBJ2-4	TRBV6-5	-	TGTGCCAGCAGTTACTCCTGGGGGGAGGCCAAAAACATTCAGTACTTC	CASSYSWGEAKNIQYF
-	TRBJ1-6	TRBV4-1	-	TGCGCCAGCAGCCAAGAGATCGGGGGCCGGAATTCACCCCTCCACTTT	CASSQEIGGRNSPLHF
-	TRBJ1-4	TRBV27	TRBD1	TGTGCCAGCAGTCGCGGACAGGGCGTTGAAAAACTGTTTTTT	CASSRGQGVEKLFF
-	TRBJ1-1	TRBV6-5	-	TGTGCCTCGCGGAACCCCACTGAAGCTTTCTTT	CASRNPTEAFF
-	TRBJ2-2	TRBV7-3	-	TGTGCCAGCAGCTTAGCACGGTCCGGGGAGCTGTTTTTT	CASSLARSGELFF
-	TRBJ2-7	TRBV19	TRBD2	TGTGCCAGTAGTCCCGGTCGGGCTAGCGGGTTCTACGAGCAGTACTTC	CASSPGRASGFYEQYF
-	TRBJ1-4	TRBV20-1	TRBD1	TGCAGTGCTGACAGGGGCCTCGGACTGTTTTTT	CSADRGLGLFF